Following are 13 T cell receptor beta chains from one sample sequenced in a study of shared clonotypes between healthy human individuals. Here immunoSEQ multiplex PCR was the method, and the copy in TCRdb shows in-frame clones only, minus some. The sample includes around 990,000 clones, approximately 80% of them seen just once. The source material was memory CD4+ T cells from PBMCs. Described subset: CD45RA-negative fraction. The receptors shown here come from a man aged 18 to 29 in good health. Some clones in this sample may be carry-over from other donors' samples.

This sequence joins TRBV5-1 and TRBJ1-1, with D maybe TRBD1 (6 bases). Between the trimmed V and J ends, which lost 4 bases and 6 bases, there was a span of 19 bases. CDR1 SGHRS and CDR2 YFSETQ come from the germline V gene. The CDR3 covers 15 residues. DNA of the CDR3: TGCGCCAGCAGCCCGGGGGCAGGTAGTTTTGCTGAAGCTTTCTTT. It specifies CASSPGAGSFAEAFF.

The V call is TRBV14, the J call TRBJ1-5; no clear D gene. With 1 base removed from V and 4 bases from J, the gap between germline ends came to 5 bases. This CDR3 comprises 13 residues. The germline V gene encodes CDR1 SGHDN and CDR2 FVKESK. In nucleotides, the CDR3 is TGTGCCAGCAGCCAAGGGGAGAATCAGCCCCAGCATTTT. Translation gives CASSQGENQPQHF.

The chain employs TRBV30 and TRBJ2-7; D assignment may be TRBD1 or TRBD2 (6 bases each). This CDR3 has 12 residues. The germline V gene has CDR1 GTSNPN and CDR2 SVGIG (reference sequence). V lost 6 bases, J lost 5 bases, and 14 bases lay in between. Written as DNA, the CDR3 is TGTGCCTGCTCTGGGGGGCCCAACGAGCAGTACTTC. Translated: CACSGGPNEQYF.

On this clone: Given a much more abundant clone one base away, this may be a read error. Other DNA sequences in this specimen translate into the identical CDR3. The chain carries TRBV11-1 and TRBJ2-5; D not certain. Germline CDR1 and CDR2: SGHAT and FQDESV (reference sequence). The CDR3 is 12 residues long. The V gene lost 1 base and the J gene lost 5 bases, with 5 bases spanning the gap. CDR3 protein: CASSLVGETQYF. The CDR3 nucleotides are TGTGCCAGCAGCTTAGTGGGGGAGACCCAGTACTTC.

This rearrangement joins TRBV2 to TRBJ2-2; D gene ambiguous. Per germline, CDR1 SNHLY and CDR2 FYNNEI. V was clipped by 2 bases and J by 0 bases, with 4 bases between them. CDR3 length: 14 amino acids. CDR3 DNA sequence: TGTGCCAGCAGTGAACGTCCGAACACCGGGGAGCTGTTTTTT. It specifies CASSERPNTGELFF.

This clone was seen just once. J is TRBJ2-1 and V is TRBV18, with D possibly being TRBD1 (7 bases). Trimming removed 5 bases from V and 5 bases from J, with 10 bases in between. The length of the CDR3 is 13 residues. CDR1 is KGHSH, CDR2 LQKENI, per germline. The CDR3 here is CASSSRGDNEQFF. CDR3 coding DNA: TGTGCCAGCTCATCCAGGGGGGACAATGAGCAGTTCTTC.

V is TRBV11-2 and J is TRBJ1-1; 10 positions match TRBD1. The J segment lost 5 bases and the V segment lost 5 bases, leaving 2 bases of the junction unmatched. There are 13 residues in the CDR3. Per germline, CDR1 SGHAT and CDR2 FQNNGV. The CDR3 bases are TGTGCCAGCAGCCGACAGGGGGCGACTGAAGCTTTCTTT. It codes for CASSRQGATEAFF. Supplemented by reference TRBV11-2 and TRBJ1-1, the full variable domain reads EAGVAQSPRYKIIEKRQSVAFWCNPISGHATLYWYQQILGQGPKLLIQFQNNGVVDDSQLPKDRFSAERLKGVDSTLKIQPAKLEDSAVYLCASSRQGATEAFFGQGTRLTVV.

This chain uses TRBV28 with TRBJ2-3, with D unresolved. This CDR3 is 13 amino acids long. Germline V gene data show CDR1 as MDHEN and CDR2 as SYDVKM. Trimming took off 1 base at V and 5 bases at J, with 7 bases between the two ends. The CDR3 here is CASSLSHLDTQYF. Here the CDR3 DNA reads TGTGCCAGCAGTTTATCCCACCTAGATACGCAGTATTTT.

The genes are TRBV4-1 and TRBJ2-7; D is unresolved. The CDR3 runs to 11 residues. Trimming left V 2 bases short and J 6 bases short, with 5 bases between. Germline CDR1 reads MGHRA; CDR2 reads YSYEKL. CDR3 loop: CASSQNTEQYF. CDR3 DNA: TGCGCCAGCAGCCAAAATACCGAGCAGTACTTC.

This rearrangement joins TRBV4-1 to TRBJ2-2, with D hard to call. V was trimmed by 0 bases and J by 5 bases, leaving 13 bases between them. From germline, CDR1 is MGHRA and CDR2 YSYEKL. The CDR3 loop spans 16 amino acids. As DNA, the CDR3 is TGCGCCAGCAGCCAAGATCTAACATATGGGACCGGGGAGCTGTTTTTT. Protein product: CASSQDLTYGTGELFF.

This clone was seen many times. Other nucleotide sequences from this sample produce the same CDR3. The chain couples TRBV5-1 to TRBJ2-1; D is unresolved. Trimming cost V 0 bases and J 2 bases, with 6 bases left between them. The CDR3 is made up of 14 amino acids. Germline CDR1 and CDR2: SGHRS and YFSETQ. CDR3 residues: CASSLGPTYNEQFF. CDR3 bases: TGCGCCAGCAGCTTGGGACCCACCTACAATGAGCAGTTCTTC.

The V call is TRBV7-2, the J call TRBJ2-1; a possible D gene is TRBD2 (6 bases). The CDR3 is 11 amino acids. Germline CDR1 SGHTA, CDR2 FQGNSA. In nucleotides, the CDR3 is TGTGCAAGCCGACTAGTCGGGGAGCAGTTCTTC. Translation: CASRLVGEQFF.

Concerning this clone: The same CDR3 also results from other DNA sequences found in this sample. CDR3 residues: CASSLVGQGIEQYF. For the CDR3, the DNA is TGTGCCAGCAGCTTAGTGGGACAGGGGATCGAGCAGTACTTC. This chain uses TRBV7-2 with TRBJ2-7, with TRBD1 identical over 10 bases. Per germline, CDR1 SGHTA and CDR2 FQGNSA. The CDR3 covers 14 residues. Trimming took 1 base from V and 6 from J; bases not matched to a gene: 3.